The entry below describes one T cell receptor (beta chain). PCR was performed a second time for about 6 to 11 cycles using a sample-barcoded 5' primer and a J-beta primer mix. Each CDR3 protein gets one entry after TCRdb re-called the 5' RACE reads with MiXCR. The table has about 1.6 million distinct CDR3 sequences, approximately 32% seen once. The sample originates from a study of blood T cells in healthy people across ages. The CDR3 is 12 amino acids. CDR1 DFQATT and CDR2 SNEGSKA come from the germline V gene (reference sequence). This sequence was found in a woman between 25 and 40 years old in good health. The chain uses TRBV20-1 and TRBJ2-5, with D perhaps TRBD2 (6 bases). Sequenced sample: blood. CDR3: CSEGREQETQYF. DNA of the CDR3: TGCAGCGAGGGGCGGGAACAAGAGACCCAGTACTTC.